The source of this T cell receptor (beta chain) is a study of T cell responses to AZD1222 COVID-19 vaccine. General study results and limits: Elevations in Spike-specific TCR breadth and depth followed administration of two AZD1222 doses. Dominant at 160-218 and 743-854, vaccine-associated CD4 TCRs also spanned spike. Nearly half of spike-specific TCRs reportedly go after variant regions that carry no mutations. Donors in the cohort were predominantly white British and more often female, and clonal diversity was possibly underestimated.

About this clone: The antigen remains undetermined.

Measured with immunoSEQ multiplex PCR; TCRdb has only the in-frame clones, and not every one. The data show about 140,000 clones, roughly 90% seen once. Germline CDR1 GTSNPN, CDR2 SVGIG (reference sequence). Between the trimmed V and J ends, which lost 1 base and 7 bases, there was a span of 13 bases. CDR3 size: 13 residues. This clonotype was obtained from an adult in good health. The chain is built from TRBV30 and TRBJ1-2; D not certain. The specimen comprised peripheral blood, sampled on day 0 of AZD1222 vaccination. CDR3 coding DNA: TGTGCCTGGAGTGATGGCCGGTTTACTGGCTACACCTTC. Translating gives CAWSDGRFTGYTF. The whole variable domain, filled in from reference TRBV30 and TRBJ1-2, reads SQTIHQWPATLVQPVGSPLSLECTVEGTSNPNLYWYRQAAGRGLQLLFYSVGIGQISSEVPQNLSASRPQDRQFILSSKKLLLSDSGFYLCAWSDGRFTGYTFGSGTRLTVV.